Below are 19 T cell receptor beta chains sequenced from a single sample in a study of molecular identifiers for immune sequencing clone quantification. TCRdb re-derived calls from the PCR reads in MiXCR, one entry per CDR3 protein. The sample carries about 500,000 distinct CDR3 sequences, 25% recorded once. The material sequenced was naive CD8+ T cells from blood, with Jurkat cell RNA spiked in. The sample's subset: FACS-sorted CD8+CD4-CCR7+CD45RA+ naive T cells. The source is a human donor in good health. Some libraries in this study had Jurkat cell RNA spiked in.

For this clonotype: Given a much more abundant clone one base away, this may be a read error. This sequence joins TRBV27 and TRBJ2-7; D is possibly TRBD1 (6 bases). This CDR3 has 12 amino acids. Germline-derived CDR1 and CDR2 are MNHEY and SMNVEV (reference sequence). The CDR3 sequence: CASRGGHYAQYF. The CDR3 DNA is TGTGCCAGCAGAGGGGGACACTACGCGCAGTACTTC.

This clonotype was counted only a few times. This chain links TRBV6-6 with TRBJ1-2, with 7 bases lining up with TRBD1. In germline, CDR1 is MNHNY, CDR2 SVGAGI (reference sequence). The CDR3 runs to 16 residues. V gave up 2 bases and J gave up 1 base; unmatched junction bases: 7. The CDR3 bases are TGTGCCAGCAGTTACCCCGGACAGGCTAGTAACTATGGCTACACCTTC. Encoded protein: CASSYPGQASNYGYTF.

This clonotype appeared a single time. At one boundary the junction diverges from the germline segment, which might be a read error. The V gene is TRBV24-1, the J gene TRBJ2-5; D is perhaps TRBD2 (5 bases). CDR1 and CDR2 (germline): KGHDR, SFDVKD. The CDR3 sequence is 16 residues long. The chain's CDR3 is CATSGIGAEPQEPQYF. The CDR3 bases are TGTGCCACCAGCGGGATCGGTGCAGAGCCCCAAGAGCCCCAGTACTTC.

As for this clonotype: This may come from a read error, since a much larger clone is one base off. J is TRBJ2-7 and V is TRBV27; 7 nucleotides agree with TRBD1. CDR1 is MNHEY, CDR2 SMNVEV, per germline (reference sequence). The CDR3 contains 14 residues. In DNA form, the CDR3 reads TGTGCCAGCAGTACAATCGGACAGGCCTACGTGCAGTACTTC. Encoded protein: CASSTIGQAYVQYF.

This clonotype was seen a few times. The rearrangement joins TRBV2 to TRBJ2-1, with 7 bases that match TRBD2. V shed 7 bases and J 0 bases; nucleotides not matched to a gene: 6. Per the germline V gene, CDR1 is SNHLY and CDR2 is FYNNEI. The CDR3 is 15 amino acids. This CDR3 reads CASTSLASSYNEQFF. Written as DNA, the CDR3 is TGTGCCAGCACCTCACTAGCGTCCTCCTACAATGAGCAGTTCTTC.

With respect to this clonotype: A much larger clone is a single base away; this may be a read error. The chain links TRBV14 to TRBJ2-5, with 7 bases aligning to TRBD1. The germline CDR1 and CDR2 sequences are SGHDN and FVKESK. This CDR3 has 13 amino acids. The DNA of the CDR3 is TGTACCAGCAGCCAGGGTGCCGGGGACAGCTCCTACTTC. Residues: CTSSQGAGDSSYF.

The V and J genes are TRBV29-1 and TRBJ2-3; 13 nucleotides match TRBD2. V lost 6 bases to trimming and J lost 2 bases; unmatched junction nucleotides: 5. Germline lookup yields CDR1 SQVTM and CDR2 ANQGSEA. The CDR3 extends over 15 amino acids. CDR3 protein: CSVGGLAGVTDTQYF. The CDR3 DNA reads as TGCAGCGTCGGAGGACTAGCGGGAGTCACAGATACGCAGTATTTT.

This clonotype was counted between two and nine times. The chain carries TRBV4-1 and TRBJ2-1, with 8 bases identical to TRBD2. Per the germline V gene, CDR1 is MGHRA and CDR2 is YSYEKL. After removal of 3 bases from V and 8 bases from J, the junction contained 12 bases not matched to a gene. This CDR3 has 16 amino acids. The CDR3 nucleotides are TGCGCCAGCAGCCAGCCCTTCGGGGGGGCCGGGGATGAGCAGTTCTTC. This sequence encodes CASSQPFGGAGDEQFF.

Worth noting for this clonotype: This may come from a read error, since a much larger clone is one base off. This sequence joins TRBV11-2 and TRBJ2-7, with D hard to call. This CDR3 has 12 amino acids. Looked up from germline, CDR1 is SGHAT and CDR2 is FQNNGV. Trimming removed 8 bases at V and 5 bases at J, with 13 bases between. The CDR3 here is CASRPRVHEQYF. CDR3 coding DNA: TGTGCCAGCCGCCCCCGGGTCCACGAGCAGTACTTC.

The chain joins TRBV28 to TRBJ1-2, with 9 bases lining up with TRBD1. The CDR3 runs 13 residues. CDR1 is MDHEN, CDR2 SYDVKM, per germline. J gave up 8 bases and V 10 bases, and 11 bases lay outside the gene matches. The CDR3 sequence: CATGTGYGLGYTF. The CDR3 nucleotides are TGTGCCACTGGGACAGGGTATGGTTTAGGCTACACCTTC.

The chain has TRBV29-1 and TRBJ2-7; D may be TRBD2 (5 bases). The V gene lost 3 bases and the J gene lost 0 bases, with 15 bases spanning the gap. The germline V gene encodes CDR1 SQVTM and CDR2 ANQGSEA. The CDR3 has 15 amino acids. The CDR3 spells CSVEPLASSSYEQYF. The DNA for the CDR3 is TGCAGCGTTGAGCCTTTAGCGAGTAGCTCCTACGAGCAGTACTTC.

Notes on this clonotype: One base away lies a much larger clone, so this may be a sequencing read error. The chain combines TRBV5-6 with TRBJ2-3; D not certain. In germline, CDR1 is SGHDT, CDR2 YYEEEE. The CDR3 runs to 16 residues. The CDR3 DNA sequence: TGTGCCAGCAGCCCTGCGGCCCTGAGCCTCACAGATATGCAGTATTTT. Translating it yields CASSPAALSLTDMQYF.

In its sample, this clonotype was seen a few times. The chain employs TRBV5-4 and TRBJ2-1; D might be TRBD1 or TRBD2, each matching 5 bases. Trimming left V 10 bases short and J 0 bases short, with 17 bases between. The germline V gene encodes CDR1 SGHNT and CDR2 YYREEE (reference sequence). The CDR3 is made up of 15 amino acids. The CDR3, as DNA: TGTGCCTATAACGACCGGGACCACTCCTACAATGAGCAGTTCTTC. It translates to CAYNDRDHSYNEQFF.

This clonotype was counted only a few times. V usage is TRBV14 and J usage is TRBJ2-7, with D uncertain. CDR1 SGHDN and CDR2 FVKESK come from the germline V gene. The V and J ends lost 2 bases and 2 bases respectively, with 10 bases between them. This CDR3 comprises 14 residues. CDR3 nucleotides: TGTGCCAGCAGCCAATTCCCACGGACCTACGAGCAGTACTTC. Its protein product is CASSQFPRTYEQYF.

V usage is TRBV10-3 and J usage is TRBJ2-7; D not certain. The CDR3 sequence is 14 residues long. The V and J ends lost 4 bases and 5 bases respectively, with 15 bases between them. Germline assignment: CDR1 ENHRY and CDR2 SYGVKD. The CDR3 loop reads CAISAMDLSHEQYF. In DNA, the CDR3 is TGTGCCATCAGTGCTATGGATCTTTCACACGAGCAGTACTTC.

A word on this clonotype: At one boundary the junction diverges from the germline segment, which might be a read error. V and J are TRBV2 and TRBJ1-5; D ambiguous. The CDR3 contains 14 residues. Looked up from germline, CDR1 is SNHLY and CDR2 is FYNNEI. The DNA for the CDR3 is TGTGCCAGCAGTGAACTACGGAACAATCAGCACCAGCATTTT. This encodes CASSELRNNQHQHF. Drawing the rest from reference TRBV2 and TRBJ1-5, the complete variable domain is EPEVTQTPSHQVTQMGQEVILRCVPISNHLYFYWYRQILGQKVEFLVSFYNNEISEKSEIFDDQFSVERPDGSNFTLKIRSTKLEDSAMYFCASSELRNNQHQHFGDGTRLSIL.

The rearrangement joins TRBV27 to TRBJ1-5; D is unresolved. Trimming removed 4 bases at V and 0 bases at J, with 10 bases between. CDR3 length: 15 residues. CDR1 and CDR2 (germline): MNHEY, SMNVEV (reference sequence). This CDR3 is CASSSHSISNQPQHF. CDR3 nucleotide sequence: TGTGCCAGCAGTTCCCACAGCATTAGCAATCAGCCCCAGCATTTT.

The V and J genes are TRBV28 and TRBJ2-7, with D perhaps matching TRBD2 (6 bases). Trimming cost V 8 bases and J 5 bases, with 16 bases left between them. Germline loops: CDR1 MDHEN, CDR2 SYDVKM. The CDR3 sequence is 13 residues long. CDR3 nucleotides: TGTGCCAGCTTTAGCGCCCCGGGGGACGAGCAGTACTTC. It yields the protein CASFSAPGDEQYF.

The V gene is TRBV7-6, the J gene TRBJ2-2; no clear D gene. This CDR3 has 15 residues. Trimming pared 3 bases from V and 6 bases from J, leaving 14 bases between. Germline CDR1 SGHVS, CDR2 FNYEAQ. Here the CDR3 reads CASSFVHDGAGELFF. In DNA, the CDR3 is TGTGCCAGCAGCTTCGTACACGATGGGGCCGGGGAGCTGTTTTTT.